Listed below are T cell receptor beta chains from one sample, sequenced in a study of CD8+ T cells in alopecia areata. The assay was immunoSEQ multiplex PCR, and TCRdb's table has in-frame clones only and misses some. The sample carries about 260,000 clones, over 45% recorded once. The specimen was CD4+ T cells sorted from blood, collected at week 52, from a patient treated with tofacitinib. These receptors were obtained from a human donor with alopecia areata. The CDR3 runs from the conserved cysteine through the conserved F or W. A D gene is named only where the DNA matches it firmly. The listing skips clone size in some rows; elsewhere it reads once, few, many or a size class.

>TRBJ1-3|-|TRBV6-6|-
CASSAPGSGNTIYF
TGTGCCAGCAGCGCCCCGGGCTCTGGAAACACCATATATTTT
>TRBJ1-6|-|TRBV5-1|-
CASSITTGGNSPLHF
TGCGCCAGCAGCATAACGACAGGAGGTAATTCACCCCTCCACTTT
>TRBJ1-5|few|TRBV25-1|-
CASKTGSNQPQHF
TGTGCCAGCAAGACAGGTTCGAATCAGCCCCAGCATTTT
>TRBJ1-1|-|TRBV9|TRBD1
CASSADRAGNTEAFF
TGTGCCAGCAGCGCCGACAGGGCTGGGAACACTGAAGCTTTCTTT
>TRBJ2-2|-|TRBV7-3|TRBD1
CASSPPGTGLNTGELFF
TGTGCCAGCAGCCCTCCCGGGACAGGGTTGAACACCGGGGAGCTGTTTTTT
>TRBJ1-6|-|TRBV15|-
CATSRGLWDSPLHF
TGTGCCACCAGCAGGGGACTTTGGGATTCACCCCTCCACTTT
>TRBJ1-4|-|TRBV5-6|-
CASSLAHRDGRKLFF
TGTGCCAGCAGCTTGGCCCACCGGGACGGACGAAAACTGTTTTTT
>TRBJ2-3|-|TRBV29-1|-
CSVVGHTDTQYF
TGCAGCGTTGTGGGGCACACAGATACGCAGTATTTT
>TRBJ2-7|-|TRBV2|-
CASIRAYEQYF
TGTGCCAGCATCCGGGCCTACGAGCAGTACTTC
>TRBJ1-5|-|TRBV5-6|-
CASSFWTGYSNQPQHF
TGTGCCAGCAGCTTTTGGACGGGGTATAGCAATCAGCCCCAGCATTTT
>TRBJ2-1|-|TRBV10-3|TRBD2
CAISAPYTGTSGRNSEQFF
TGTGCCATCAGTGCCCCCTACACCGGGACTAGCGGGCGGAACAGTGAGCAGTTCTTC
>TRBJ2-1|few|TRBV10-2|-
CASSARSEQFF
TGCGCCAGCAGTGCCAGGAGTGAGCAGTTCTTC
>TRBJ2-1|once|TRBV6-5|TRBD1
CASSYSGTGVDNEQFF
TGTGCCAGCAGTTACTCTGGGACAGGGGTAGACAATGAGCAGTTCTTC
>TRBJ2-5|once|TRBV5-4|-
CASSLDGGRETQYF
TGTGCCAGCAGCTTAGACGGGGGTAGGGAGACCCAGTACTTC
>TRBJ1-5|once|TRBV25-1|-
CASSDEGQPQHF
TGTGCCAGCAGTGATGAGGGTCAGCCCCAGCATTTT
>TRBJ2-7|once|TRBV6-1|-
CASSEAVRVAQYF
TGTGCCAGCAGTGAAGCGGTCAGGGTTGCGCAGTACTTC
>TRBJ1-6|-|TRBV29-1|-
CSVEEGWGSPLHF
TGCAGCGTTGAAGAAGGGTGGGGTTCACCCCTCCACTTT
>TRBJ1-3|-|TRBV11-2|-
CASSLIAGALRNTIYF
TGTGCCAGCAGCTTAATCGCAGGGGCTCTGAGAAACACCATATATTTT
>TRBJ1-5|-|TRBV5-6|-
CASSPSGAGNQPQHF
TGTGCCAGCAGCCCATCAGGGGCGGGGAATCAGCCCCAGCATTTT
>TRBJ2-2|few|TRBV5-6|-
CASSSARGGTGELFF
TGTGCCAGCAGCTCCGCCAGGGGAGGAACCGGGGAGCTGTTTTTT
>TRBJ1-6|-|TRBV2|-
CASSERDPNSPLHF
TGTGCCAGCAGTGAACGTGACCCGAATTCACCCCTCCACTTT
>TRBJ2-1|few|TRBV30|TRBD2
CACERGRSYNEQFF
TGTGCCTGTGAGCGGGGGAGGTCCTACAATGAGCAGTTCTTC
>TRBJ1-1|-|TRBV9|-
CASSVAAWDPRGTEAFF
TGTGCCAGCAGCGTAGCGGCCTGGGATCCCAGAGGAACTGAAGCTTTCTTT
>TRBJ2-3|-|TRBV6-5|-
CASTAPGLHTQYF
TGTGCCAGCACCGCGCCAGGGTTGCACACGCAGTATTTT
>TRBJ2-1|-|TRBV2|-
CASGNDRLYNEQFF
TGTGCCAGCGGTAACGACAGGCTCTACAATGAGCAGTTCTTC
>TRBJ1-5|-|TRBV6-1|-
CASSEVQNQPQHF
TGTGCCAGCAGTGAAGTCCAGAATCAGCCCCAGCATTTT
>TRBJ2-7|-|TRBV11-1|-
CASSVKVLYEQYF
TGTGCCAGCAGCGTCAAGGTTCTCTACGAGCAGTACTTC
>TRBJ2-2|-|TRBV7-2|TRBD1
CASSIPTGGTGELFF
TGTGCCAGCAGCATCCCGACAGGGGGCACCGGGGAGCTGTTTTTT
>TRBJ2-1|-|TRBV9|-
CASSVVDGNNEQFF
TGTGCCAGCAGCGTAGTTGACGGCAACAATGAGCAGTTCTTC
>TRBJ2-3|-|TRBV7-2|-
CASSLVVGITDTQYF
TGTGCCAGCAGCTTAGTAGTAGGAATCACAGATACGCAGTATTTT
>TRBJ2-5|-|TRBV11-2|TRBD1
CASSSIRQGFKETQYF
TGTGCCAGCAGCTCCATTCGACAGGGTTTCAAAGAGACCCAGTACTTC
>TRBJ2-7|-|TRBV9|-
CASSVVGSSYEQYF
TGTGCCAGCAGCGTAGTCGGCAGTTCCTACGAGCAGTACTTC
>TRBJ2-7|few|TRBV11-1|-
CASSLKAPSYEQYF
TGTGCCAGCAGCTTAAAAGCGCCGTCCTACGAGCAGTACTTC
>TRBJ2-2|-|TRBV4-2|TRBD1
CASSRPGTGVPGELFF
TGTGCCAGCAGCCGCCCCGGGACAGGGGTCCCCGGGGAGCTGTTTTTT
>TRBJ2-7|-|TRBV7-9|-
CASSSTTAGEQYF
TGTGCCAGCAGCTCGACGACGGCGGGGGAGCAGTACTTC
>TRBJ2-7|-|TRBV7-9|-
CASSLTPWVGEQYF
TGTGCCAGCAGCTTAACCCCCTGGGTCGGCGAGCAGTACTTC
>TRBJ1-5|-|TRBV30|-
CAWSVGGYDQPQHF
TGTGCCTGGAGTGTAGGGGGATATGATCAGCCCCAGCATTTT
>TRBJ2-7|-|TRBV4-2|TRBD1
CASSRARDRDEQYF
TGTGCCAGCAGCCGCGCCCGGGACAGGGACGAGCAGTACTTC
>TRBJ2-3|-|TRBV29-1|-
CSVDLRVPADTQYF
TGCAGCGTTGATCTGCGGGTCCCCGCAGATACGCAGTATTTT
>TRBJ1-6|few|TRBV14|-
CASSRDPWGTLHF
TGTGCCAGCAGCCGCGACCCTTGGGGAACCCTCCACTTT
>TRBJ2-7|-|TRBV4-1|TRBD1
CASSLRTGSYEQYF
TGCGCCAGCAGCTTGCGGACAGGCTCCTACGAGCAGTACTTC